A selection of T cell receptor beta chains follows, all from one sample in a study of T cell responses to AZD1222 COVID-19 vaccine. Data came from immunoSEQ multiplex PCR; TCRdb stores just in-frame clones and leaves some out. The sample contains about 140,000 clones, around 92% of which appear only once. This specimen was peripheral blood, taken 28 days after the second AZD1222 dose. These receptors originate from an adult who received the AZD1222 COVID-19 vaccine. The CDR3 runs from the conserved cysteine through the conserved F or W.

TRBV12-3/TRBV12-4	TRBJ1-3	CASSFYAGNTIYF
TRBV6-5	TRBJ2-3	CASKQAGTDTQYF
TRBV6-2/TRBV6-3	TRBJ1-1	CASSYSPGGTEAFF
TRBV6-5	TRBJ2-7	CASSDSGRVSYEQYF
TRBV19	TRBJ2-2	CASSMYGSTGELFF
TRBV7-3	TRBJ2-1	CASSLMGTSGSFNEQFF
TRBV29-1	TRBJ1-1	CSVEAGGWTEAFF
TRBV15	TRBJ1-1	CATSSGVKGAAFF
TRBV12-3/TRBV12-4	TRBJ2-2	CASTGLNTGELFF
TRBV19	TRBJ1-1	CASSGDRGSVNTEAFF
TRBV15	TRBJ1-2	CATSSGNKPYGYTF
TRBV4-2	TRBJ2-1	CASSQVLSSGRPHEQFF
TRBV25-1	TRBJ1-1	CASTPVGNTEAFF
TRBV4-1	TRBJ2-1	CASSPRRGTGETNEQFF
TRBV28	TRBJ1-1	CATQIGVTEAFF
TRBV25-1	TRBJ1-6	CASSLSYNSPLHF
TRBV5-1	TRBJ2-7	CASSLTGDYEQYF
TRBV10-3	TRBJ2-7	CAISPTADTYEQYF
TRBV28	TRBJ1-6	CASSSAATSSYNSPLHF
TRBV7-9	TRBJ1-3	CASSRGQGENTIYF
TRBV7-2	TRBJ2-7	CASSLARAGGIREQYF
TRBV6-5	TRBJ2-1	CASSYPGQGLYNEQFF
TRBV6-1	TRBJ1-2	CASSWDRVSTF
TRBV6-2/TRBV6-3	TRBJ2-1	CASSAGLAGRIEQFF
TRBV30	TRBJ2-7	CAWSVLTSGGGEQYF
TRBV5-1	TRBJ1-2	CASSLEGTGPDGYTF
TRBV5-1	TRBJ1-1	CASSSDRVLGTEAFF
TRBV6-6	TRBJ1-3	CATRGTGGSGNTIYF
TRBV9	TRBJ1-2	CASSVEEGPYGYTF
TRBV2	TRBJ1-4	CASFHRVTTYNEKLFF
TRBV5-4	TRBJ1-1	CASSFGRRNTEAFF
TRBV5-5	TRBJ1-5	CASSLEGGRPQHF
TRBV7-2	TRBJ2-1	CASSLVGTVGRDNEQFF
TRBV11-2	TRBJ2-1	CASSFRINDNEQFF
TRBV4-3	TRBJ2-1	CASSQEGVDPNNEQFF